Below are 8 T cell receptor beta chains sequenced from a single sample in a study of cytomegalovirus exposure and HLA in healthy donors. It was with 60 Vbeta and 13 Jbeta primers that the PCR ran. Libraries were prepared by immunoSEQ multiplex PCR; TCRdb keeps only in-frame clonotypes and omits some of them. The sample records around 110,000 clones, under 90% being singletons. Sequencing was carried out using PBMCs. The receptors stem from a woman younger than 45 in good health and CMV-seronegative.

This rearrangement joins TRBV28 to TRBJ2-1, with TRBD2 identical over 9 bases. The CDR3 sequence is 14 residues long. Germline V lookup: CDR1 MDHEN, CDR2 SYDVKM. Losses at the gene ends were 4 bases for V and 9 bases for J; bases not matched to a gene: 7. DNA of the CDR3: TGTGCCAGCAGTTCCCCTATGACTAGCGGTGAGCAGTTCTTC. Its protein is CASSSPMTSGEQFF.

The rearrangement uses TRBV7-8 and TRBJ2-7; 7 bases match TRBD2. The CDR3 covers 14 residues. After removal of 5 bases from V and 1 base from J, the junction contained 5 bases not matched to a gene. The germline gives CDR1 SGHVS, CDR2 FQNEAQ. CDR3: CASSLGGGSYEQYF. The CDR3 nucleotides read TGTGCCAGCAGCCTTGGGGGGGGGTCCTACGAGCAGTACTTC.

CDR3 bases: TGTGCCAGCAGGCCTCCTAGCGCCCGCCCGAACTACGAGCAGTACTTC. Translated, it gives CASRPPSARPNYEQYF. The rearrangement joins TRBV7-2 to TRBJ2-7; a weak D match, TRBD2 (6 bases). The germline V and J ends were trimmed by 6 bases and 3 bases, with 21 bases remaining between them. The CDR3 loop spans 16 amino acids. Germline V gives CDR1 SGHTA, CDR2 FQGNSA. The variable domain in full, completed from reference TRBV7-2 and TRBJ2-7, reads GAGVSQSPSNKVTEKGKDVELRCDPISGHTALYWYRQSLGQGLEFLIYFQGNSAPDKSGLPSDRFSAERTGGSVSTLTIQRTQQEDSAVYLCASRPPSARPNYEQYFGPGTRLTVT.

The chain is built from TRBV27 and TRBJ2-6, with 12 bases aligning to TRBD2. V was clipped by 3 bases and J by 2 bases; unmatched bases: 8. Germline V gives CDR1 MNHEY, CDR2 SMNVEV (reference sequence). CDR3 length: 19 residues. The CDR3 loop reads CASSFYGTSGLAGANVLTF. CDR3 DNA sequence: TGTGCCAGCAGTTTCTATGGGACTAGCGGGCTCGCTGGGGCCAACGTCCTGACTTTC.

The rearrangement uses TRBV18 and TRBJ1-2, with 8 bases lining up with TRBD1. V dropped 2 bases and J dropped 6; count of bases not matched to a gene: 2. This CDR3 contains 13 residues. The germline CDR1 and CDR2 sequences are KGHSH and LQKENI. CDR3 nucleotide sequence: TGTGCCAGCTCACCAGAGACAGGGGATGGCTACACCTTC. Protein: CASSPETGDGYTF.

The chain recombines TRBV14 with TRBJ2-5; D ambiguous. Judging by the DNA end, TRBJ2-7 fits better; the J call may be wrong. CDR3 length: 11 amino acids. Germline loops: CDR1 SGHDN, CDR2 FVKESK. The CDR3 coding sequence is TGTGCCAGCAGCCAGGTCTACGAGCAGTACTTC. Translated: CASSQVYEQYF.

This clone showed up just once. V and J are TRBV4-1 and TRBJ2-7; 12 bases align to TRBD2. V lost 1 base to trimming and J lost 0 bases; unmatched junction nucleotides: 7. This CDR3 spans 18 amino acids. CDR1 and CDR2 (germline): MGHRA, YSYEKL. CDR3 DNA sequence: TGCGCCAGCAGCCAAGTCCTAGCGGGAGGGCTAGGCTCCTACGAGCAGTACTTC. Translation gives CASSQVLAGGLGSYEQYF.

The CDR3 bases are TGTGCCAGCCGGGACAGGGGAGGGCAAGAGACCCAGTACTTC. This gives the protein CASRDRGGQETQYF. The chain uses TRBV28 and TRBJ2-5, with 10 bases matching TRBD1. This CDR3 has 14 residues. CDR1 is MDHEN, CDR2 SYDVKM, per germline. After removal of 8 bases from V and 2 bases from J, the junction contained 5 bases not matched to a gene.